One sample yielded the 25 T cell receptor beta chains listed below, sequenced in a study of blood T cell repertoires in COVID-19. Profiled with immunoSEQ multiplex PCR; TCRdb holds only in-frame clones, not every one. The table has over 85,000 clones, around 80% seen once. Specimen: peripheral blood. The receptor source for this set is a woman of 80 years or more with acute or convalescent COVID-19.

The chain is built from TRBV6-1 and TRBJ2-3; 7 positions match TRBD2. V dropped 4 bases and J dropped 11; count of bases not matched to a gene: 18. The CDR3 totals 16 residues. The germline CDR1 and CDR2 sequences are MNHNS and SASEGT. CDR3 nucleotide sequence: TGTGCCAGCAGTGCTTCTAGCGGAGGTAGGAGAGTTGGGCAGTATTTT. This encodes CASSASSGGRRVGQYF.

V gene TRBV7-2 combines with J gene TRBJ1-2; TRBD1 matches at 8 bases. V was clipped by 0 bases and J by 5 bases; unmatched bases: 8. The CDR3 runs 16 residues. CDR1 is SGHTA, CDR2 FQGNSA, per germline. CDR3: CASSLAPAGGAYGYTF. For the CDR3, the DNA is TGTGCCAGCAGCTTAGCCCCCGCAGGGGGCGCTTATGGCTACACCTTC.

This chain connects TRBV5-1 to TRBJ1-5; tentative D call: TRBD1 (6 bases). Germline loops: CDR1 SGHRS, CDR2 YFSETQ. Deletions cut 4 bases from V and 6 bases from J, with 11 bases between. The CDR3 length is 13 residues. The CDR3 protein is CASSEGGGQPQHF. CDR3 sequence (DNA): TGCGCCAGCAGCGAAGGGGGGGGTCAGCCCCAGCATTTT.

The chain joins TRBV11-3 to TRBJ2-1, with TRBD1 identical over 7 bases. The CDR3 consists of 15 residues. V shed 3 bases and J 3 bases; nucleotides not matched to a gene: 5. CDR1 SGHNT and CDR2 YENEEA come from the germline V gene. CDR3 region: CASSLGDSSYNEQFF. DNA of the CDR3: TGTGCCAGCAGCTTGGGGGACAGTAGCTACAATGAGCAGTTCTTC.

The V and J genes are TRBV19 and TRBJ1-5; TRBD1 is a possible D gene (6 bases). The CDR3 is 13 residues long. Germline CDR1 LNHDA, CDR2 SQIVND (reference sequence). CDR3 in amino acids: CATKGVGNQPQHF. The CDR3 bases are TGTGCGACGAAGGGGGTAGGCAATCAGCCCCAGCATTTT.

This clone turned up a few times. V gene TRBV19 combines with J gene TRBJ1-1; TRBD1 matches 8 bases. The V gene's germline CDR1 is LNHDA and CDR2 SQIVND (reference sequence). CDR3 size: 14 residues. V dropped 8 bases and J dropped 4; count of bases not matched to a gene: 9. CDR3 sequence reads: CASLQDRVATEAFF. The CDR3 DNA reads TGTGCCAGTCTACAGGACAGGGTAGCCACTGAAGCTTTCTTT. The full variable domain, in which reference TRBV19 and TRBJ1-1 provide the parts outside the CDR3, is DGGITQSPKYLFRKEGQNVTLSCEQNLNHDAMYWYRQDPGQGLRLIYYSQIVNDFQKGDIAEGYSVSREKKESFPLTVTSAQKNPTAFYLCASLQDRVATEAFFGQGTRLTVV.

The chain employs TRBV9 and TRBJ2-3; TRBD2 matches 10 bases. CDR1 and CDR2 from the germline V gene are SGDLS and YYNGEE. V shed 3 bases, J shed 1 base, and the junction held 11 bases outside the gene matches. This CDR3 has 18 residues. In nucleotides, the CDR3 is TGTGCCAGCAGCGCTACTAGCGGGAATATGGCGGGCACAGATACGCAGTATTTT. Its translation is CASSATSGNMAGTDTQYF.

This chain uses TRBV6-1 with TRBJ2-3; D possibly corresponds to TRBD2 (5 bases). Trimming removed 3 bases from V and 6 bases from J, with 13 bases in between. Germline assignment: CDR1 MNHNS and CDR2 SASEGT. The CDR3 covers 14 residues. As DNA, the CDR3 is TGTGCCAGCAGTGAGGCAGGATCGGGGGATACGCAGTATTTT. This codes for CASSEAGSGDTQYF.

This sequence joins TRBV12-3 or TRBV12-4 and TRBJ1-4; TRBD1 is a possible D gene (6 bases). CDR3 length equals 12 residues. Trimming cost V 6 bases and J 13 bases, with 15 bases left between them. Written as DNA, the CDR3 is TGTGCCAGCAGCCTAGAAGGGGGTTTACTGTTTTTT. It encodes CASSLEGGLLFF.

This chain joins TRBV6-5 and TRBJ2-1; D perhaps matches TRBD1 (7 bases). V lost 7 bases and J lost 5, with 18 bases in between. The V gene's germline CDR1 is MNHEY and CDR2 SVGAGI. The CDR3 is 15 residues long. The CDR3 DNA sequence: TGTGCCAGCACCAAATGGGGGGACAGAAACAATGAGCAGTTCTTC. Encoded protein: CASTKWGDRNNEQFF.

The sample holds one count of this clone. CDR3 residues: CASSLRGSYEQYF. The CDR3 region has the DNA TGTGCCAGCAGCTTACGGGGGAGCTACGAGCAGTACTTC. The rearrangement links TRBV5-6 to TRBJ2-7; weak D call: TRBD2 (6 bases). The length of the CDR3 is 13 residues. Germline V lookup: CDR1 SGHDT, CDR2 YYEEEE. V dropped 2 bases and J dropped 3 bases, with 9 bases sitting between them.

The chain links TRBV9 to TRBJ1-1; 7 nucleotides match TRBD1. V lost 2 bases and J lost 9; bases outside the gene matches: 7. Germline V gene lookup returns CDR1 SGDLS and CDR2 YYNGEE. This CDR3 is built from 13 residues. Here the CDR3 DNA reads TGTGCCAGCAGCGTTGTCAACAGGGGAAAAGCTTTCTTT. Translating it yields CASSVVNRGKAFF.

V and J are TRBV5-1 and TRBJ1-2; 9 bases map to TRBD1. Losses at the gene ends were 4 bases for V and 6 bases for J; bases not matched to a gene: 13. Germline V gene data show CDR1 as SGHRS and CDR2 as YFSETQ. CDR3 length equals 16 residues. The DNA of the CDR3 is TGCGCCAGCAGCCGCCAGCAACAGGGGGCGCGCAATGGCTACACCTTC. Translated: CASSRQQQGARNGYTF.

The chain carries TRBV27 and TRBJ2-3; D call uncertain. The ends were cut back, 3 bases at V and 2 bases at J, with 9 bases in the middle. The CDR3 is made up of 14 amino acids. Germline-derived CDR1 and CDR2 are MNHEY and SMNVEV (reference sequence). CDR3 region: CASSFSHSTDTQYF. The CDR3 bases are TGTGCCAGCAGTTTTTCTCACTCCACAGATACGCAGTATTTT.

In its sample, this clone ranks as medium-sized. V and J are TRBV5-8 and TRBJ1-5, with TRBD1 matching over 7 bases. With 1 base clipped from V and 0 bases from J, the junction kept 4 bases outside the gene matches. CDR3 length: 16 amino acids. CDR1 is SGHTS, CDR2 YDEGEE, per germline. CDR3 sequence: CASSLTGVYSNQPQHF. The DNA for the CDR3 is TGTGCCAGCAGCTTGACAGGGGTGTATAGCAATCAGCCCCAGCATTTT.

This rearrangement joins TRBV3-1 (or the pseudogene TRBV3-2) to TRBJ1-1; 8 positions match TRBD1. The CDR3 has 16 residues. V shed 1 base and J 0 bases; nucleotides not matched to a gene: 4. Germline CDR1 LGHDT, CDR2 YNNKEL (reference sequence). The CDR3 DNA is TGTGCCAGCAGCCAAGCCACAGGGGGAATGAACACTGAAGCTTTCTTT. This translates into CASSQATGGMNTEAFF.

The gene calls are TRBV19 and TRBJ2-7; TRBD1 aligns across 9 bases. The CDR3 is 14 residues long. V lost 6 bases to trimming and J lost 4 bases; unmatched junction nucleotides: 7. CDR1 and CDR2 (germline): LNHDA, SQIVND (reference sequence). CDR3 bases: TGTGCCAGTAGCCGGACAGGGGATCCTTACGAGCAGTACTTC. This translates into CASSRTGDPYEQYF.

This chain uses TRBV16 with TRBJ2-7; D not certain. The germline gives CDR1 KGHSY, CDR2 FQNENV. The CDR3 has 15 residues. Trimming took off 0 bases at V and 1 base at J, with 10 bases between the two ends. DNA of the CDR3: TGTGCCAGCAGCCAATCCGACCGGGTGTCCTACGAGCAGTACTTC. It translates to CASSQSDRVSYEQYF.

The chain couples TRBV3-1 (or the pseudogene TRBV3-2) to TRBJ2-7, with D tentatively TRBD2 (6 bases). The CDR3 spans 14 residues. The germline V and J ends were trimmed by 4 bases and 1 base, with 11 bases remaining between them. Germline CDR1 is LGHDT and CDR2 is YNNKEL (reference sequence). The CDR3 region has the DNA TGTGCCAGCAGCCTGGACTATCCTTCCTACGAGCAGTACTTC. Translated, it gives CASSLDYPSYEQYF.

The chain uses TRBV2 and TRBJ1-3; weak D call: TRBD1 (6 bases). Between the trimmed V and J ends, which lost 6 bases and 3 bases, there was a span of 15 bases. This CDR3 comprises 15 residues. Germline lookup yields CDR1 SNHLY and CDR2 FYNNEI. CDR3 in amino acids: CASSGGAGFGNTIYF. The CDR3 coding sequence is TGTGCCAGCAGCGGGGGGGCTGGCTTTGGAAACACCATATATTTT.

The CDR3 DNA reads as TGTGCCAGCAGCGTAAGTTCCGGATTGTCTAGCGGGAGTATATACAATGAGCAGTTCTTC. It codes for CASSVSSGLSSGSIYNEQFF. This rearrangement joins TRBV9 to TRBJ2-1; 10 bases line up with TRBD2. The V and J ends lost 1 base and 4 bases, in that order; junction bases with no gene match: 17. Germline V gene data show CDR1 as SGDLS and CDR2 as YYNGEE. The CDR3 has 20 amino acids.

This sequence joins TRBV6-2 or TRBV6-3 and TRBJ2-3; possibly TRBD2 for D (7 bases). Germline CDR1 and CDR2: MNHEY and SVGEGT. V lost 6 bases to trimming and J lost 4 bases, with 20 bases between them. This CDR3 spans 16 amino acids. As DNA, the CDR3 is TGTGCCAGCAGCCCTGCCTGGGGGGGCGGGGCAGATACGCAGTATTTT. Translated, it gives CASSPAWGGGADTQYF.

This rearrangement joins TRBV5-1 to TRBJ2-1, with D perhaps matching TRBD1 (5 bases). Germline V CDR1 and CDR2: SGHRS, YFSETQ. Trimming pared 2 bases from V and 10 bases from J, leaving 19 bases between. The length of the CDR3 is 15 residues. The CDR3 reads CASSLSQGGAGEQFF. The CDR3 bases are TGCGCCAGCAGCTTATCCCAGGGTGGGGCCGGGGAGCAGTTCTTC. Using reference TRBV5-1 and TRBJ2-1 for the parts outside the CDR3, the full variable domain is KAGVTQTPRYLIKTRGQQVTLSCSPISGHRSVSWYQQTPGQGLQFLFEYFSETQRNKGNFPGRFSGRQFSNSRSEMNVSTLELGDSALYLCASSLSQGGAGEQFFGPGTRLTVL.

CDR3 loop: CASSYRDRETEAFF. The DNA of the CDR3 is TGTGCCAGCAGCTACCGGGACAGGGAGACTGAAGCTTTCTTT. J is TRBJ1-1 and V is TRBV5-6, with 9 nucleotides matching TRBD1. CDR1 and CDR2 from the germline V gene are SGHDT and YYEEEE. Losses at the gene ends were 3 bases for V and 5 bases for J; bases not matched to a gene: 5. CDR3 size: 14 residues.

This rearrangement joins TRBV20-1 to TRBJ2-7; 10 bases map to TRBD2. This CDR3 is built from 14 residues. V lost 6 bases, J lost 3 bases, and 8 bases stayed unmatched. CDR1 is DFQATT, CDR2 SNEGSKA, per germline (reference sequence). CDR3 sequence: CSASLAGVRYEQYF. CDR3 nucleotides: TGCAGTGCCAGTCTAGCGGGAGTACGCTACGAGCAGTACTTC.